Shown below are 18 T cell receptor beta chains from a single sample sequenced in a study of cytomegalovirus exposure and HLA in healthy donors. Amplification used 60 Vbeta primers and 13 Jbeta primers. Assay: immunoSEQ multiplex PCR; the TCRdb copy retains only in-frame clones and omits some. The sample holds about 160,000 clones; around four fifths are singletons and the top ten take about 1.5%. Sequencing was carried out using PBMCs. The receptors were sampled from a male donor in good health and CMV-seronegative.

CDR3 sequence: CASSLRGSGGSIDEQYF. Here the CDR3 DNA reads TGTGCCAGCAGCTTAAGGGGAAGCGGGGGGTCGATTGACGAGCAGTACTTC. The rearrangement links TRBV7-9 to TRBJ2-7, with 9 bases fitting TRBD2. V lost 2 bases to trimming and J lost 5 bases; unmatched junction nucleotides: 13. CDR1 is SEHNR and CDR2 is FQNEAQ in the germline V gene (reference sequence). The CDR3 is 17 amino acids.

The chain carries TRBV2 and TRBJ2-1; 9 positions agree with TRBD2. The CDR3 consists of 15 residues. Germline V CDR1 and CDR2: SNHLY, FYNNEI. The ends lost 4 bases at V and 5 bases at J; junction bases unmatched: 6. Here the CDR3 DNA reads TGTGCCAGCAGTGCGCGAGCGGGAGGTCACAATGAGCAGTTCTTC. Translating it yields CASSARAGGHNEQFF.

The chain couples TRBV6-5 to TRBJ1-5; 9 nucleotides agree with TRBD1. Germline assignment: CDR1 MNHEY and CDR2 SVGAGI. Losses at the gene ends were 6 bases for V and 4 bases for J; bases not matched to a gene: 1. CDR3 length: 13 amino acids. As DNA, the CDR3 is TGTGCCAGCAGGGGGACAGGGAATCAGCCCCAGCATTTT. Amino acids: CASRGTGNQPQHF.

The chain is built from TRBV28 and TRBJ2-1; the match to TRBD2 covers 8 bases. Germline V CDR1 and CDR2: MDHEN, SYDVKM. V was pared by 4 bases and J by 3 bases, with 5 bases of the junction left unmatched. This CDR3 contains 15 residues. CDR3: CASSSLAGSYNEQFF. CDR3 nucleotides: TGTGCCAGCAGTTCCCTAGCGGGTAGCTACAATGAGCAGTTCTTC.

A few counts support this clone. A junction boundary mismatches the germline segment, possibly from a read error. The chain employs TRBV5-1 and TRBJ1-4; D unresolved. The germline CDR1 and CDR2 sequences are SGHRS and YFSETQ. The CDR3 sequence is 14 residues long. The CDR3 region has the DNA TGTGCCAGCAGCTTCATTGCAACTAATGAAAAACTGTTTTTT. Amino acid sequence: CASSFIATNEKLFF.

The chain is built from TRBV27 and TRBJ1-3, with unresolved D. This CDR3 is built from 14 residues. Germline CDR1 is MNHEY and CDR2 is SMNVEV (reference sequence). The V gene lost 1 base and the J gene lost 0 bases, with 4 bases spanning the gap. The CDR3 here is CASSLYGSGNTIYF. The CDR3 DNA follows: TGTGCCAGCAGTTTATACGGCTCTGGAAACACCATATATTTT.

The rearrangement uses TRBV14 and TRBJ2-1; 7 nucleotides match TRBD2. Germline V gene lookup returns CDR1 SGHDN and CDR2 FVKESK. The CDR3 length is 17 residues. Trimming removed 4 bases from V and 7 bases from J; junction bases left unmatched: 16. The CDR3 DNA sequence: TGTGCCAGCAGCCTTCCCCACTTCGGCCACGGGGGGAATGAGCAGTTCTTC. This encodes CASSLPHFGHGGNEQFF.

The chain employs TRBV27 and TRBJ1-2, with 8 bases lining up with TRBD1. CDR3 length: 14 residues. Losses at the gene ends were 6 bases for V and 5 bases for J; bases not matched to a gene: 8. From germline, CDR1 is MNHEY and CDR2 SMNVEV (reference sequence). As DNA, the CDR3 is TGTGCCAGCAGCCGGGACAGGTCCATTTATGGCTACACCTTC. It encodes CASSRDRSIYGYTF.

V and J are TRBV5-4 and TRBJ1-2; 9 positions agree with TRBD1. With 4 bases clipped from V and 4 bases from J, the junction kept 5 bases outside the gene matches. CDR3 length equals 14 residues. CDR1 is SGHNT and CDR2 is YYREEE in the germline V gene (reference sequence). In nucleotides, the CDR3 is TGTGCCAGCAGCCTCACAGGGGGCTCCTATGGCTACACCTTC. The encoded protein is CASSLTGGSYGYTF. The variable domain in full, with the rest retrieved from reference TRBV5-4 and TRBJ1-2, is ETGVTQSPTHLIKTRGQQVTLRCSSQSGHNTVSWYQQALGQGPQFIFQYYREEENGRGNFPPRFSGLQFPNYSSELNVNALELDDSALYLCASSLTGGSYGYTFGSGTRLTVV.

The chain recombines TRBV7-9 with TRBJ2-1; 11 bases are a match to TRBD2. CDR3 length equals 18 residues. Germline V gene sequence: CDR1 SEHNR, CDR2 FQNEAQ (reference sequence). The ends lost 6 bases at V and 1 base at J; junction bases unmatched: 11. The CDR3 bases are TGTGCCAGCAGTTCCGGGACTAGCGGCCGAGGGTCCTACAATGAGCAGTTCTTC. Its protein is CASSSGTSGRGSYNEQFF.

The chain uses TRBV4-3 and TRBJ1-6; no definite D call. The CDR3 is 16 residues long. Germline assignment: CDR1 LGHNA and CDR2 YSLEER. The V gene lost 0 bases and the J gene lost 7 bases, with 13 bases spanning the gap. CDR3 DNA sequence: TGCGCCAGCAGCCAAGAGGGAACGGGGAGGAATTCACCCCTCCACTTT. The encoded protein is CASSQEGTGRNSPLHF.

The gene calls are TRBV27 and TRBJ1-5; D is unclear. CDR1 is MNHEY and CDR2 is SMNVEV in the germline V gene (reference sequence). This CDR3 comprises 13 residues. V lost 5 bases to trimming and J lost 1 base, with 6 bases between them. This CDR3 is CASSEKSNQPQHF. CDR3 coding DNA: TGTGCCAGCAGTGAGAAAAGCAATCAGCCCCAGCATTTT.

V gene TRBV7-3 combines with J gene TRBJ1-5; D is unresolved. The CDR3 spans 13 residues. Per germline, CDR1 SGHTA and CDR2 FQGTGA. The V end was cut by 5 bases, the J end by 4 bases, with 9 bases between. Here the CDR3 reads CASSPSRNQPQHF. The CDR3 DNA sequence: TGTGCCAGCAGCCCGTCGAGGAATCAGCCCCAGCATTTT. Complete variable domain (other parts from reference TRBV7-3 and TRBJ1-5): GAGVSQTPSNKVTEKGKYVELRCDPISGHTALYWYRQSLGQGPEFLIYFQGTGAADDSGLPNDRFFAVRPEGSVSTLKIQRTERGDSAVYLCASSPSRNQPQHFGDGTRLSIL.

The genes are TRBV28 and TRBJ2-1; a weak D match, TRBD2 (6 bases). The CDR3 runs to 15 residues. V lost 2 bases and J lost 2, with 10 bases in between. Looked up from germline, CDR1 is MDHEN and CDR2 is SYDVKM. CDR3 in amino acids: CASSLPTSTYNEQFF. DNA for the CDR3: TGTGCCAGCAGTTTACCCACTAGCACCTACAATGAGCAGTTCTTC.

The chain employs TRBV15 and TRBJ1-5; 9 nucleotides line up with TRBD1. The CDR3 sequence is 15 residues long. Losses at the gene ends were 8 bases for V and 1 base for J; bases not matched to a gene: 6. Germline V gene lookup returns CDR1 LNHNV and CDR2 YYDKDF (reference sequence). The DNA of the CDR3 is TGTGCCACCCACAGGGGGCCTGGAAGCAATCAGCCCCAGCATTTT. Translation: CATHRGPGSNQPQHF. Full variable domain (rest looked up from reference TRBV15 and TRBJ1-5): DAMVIQNPRYQVTQFGKPVTLSCSQTLNHNVMYWYQQKSSQAPKLLFHYYDKDFNNEADTPDNFQSRRPNTSFCFLDIRSPGLGDTAMYLCATHRGPGSNQPQHFGDGTRLSIL.

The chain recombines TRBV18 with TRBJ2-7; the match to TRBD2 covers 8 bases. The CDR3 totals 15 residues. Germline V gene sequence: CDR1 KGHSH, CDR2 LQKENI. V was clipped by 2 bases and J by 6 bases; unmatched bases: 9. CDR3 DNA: TGTGCCAGCTCACCATCTGAGCGGGAGATCGGCGAGCAGTACTTC. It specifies CASSPSEREIGEQYF.

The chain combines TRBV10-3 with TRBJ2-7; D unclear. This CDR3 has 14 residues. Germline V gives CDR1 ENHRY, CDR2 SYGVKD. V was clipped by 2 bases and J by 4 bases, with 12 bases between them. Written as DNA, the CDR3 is TGTGCCATCAGTGAGGTCACAGAGTCATACGAGCAGTACTTC. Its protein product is CAISEVTESYEQYF.

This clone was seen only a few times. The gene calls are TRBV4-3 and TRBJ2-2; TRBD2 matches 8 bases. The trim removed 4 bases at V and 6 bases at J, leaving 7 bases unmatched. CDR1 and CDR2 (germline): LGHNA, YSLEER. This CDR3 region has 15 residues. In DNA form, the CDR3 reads TGCGCCAGCAGCCCCTATGCAGCGGGAGCCGGGGAGCTGTTTTTT. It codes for CASSPYAAGAGELFF.